The table lists the clone carrying this TCR beta chain with many counts. The antigen remains undetermined. The data belong to a study of tumor-infiltrating lymphocytes in primary liver carcinoma. Study-wide context: Patients were men and women aged 30 to 69 years.

The source material, about 19-30 mg of unsorted bulk tissue, was used to co-extract RNA and DNA. With a constant-region primer, TCR beta cDNA was made from 500 ng of total RNA. Modified slightly, ARM-PCR produced TCR beta libraries over three nested multiplex PCR rounds. MiXCR was run by TCRdb on the multiplex PCR reads, yielding one entry per CDR3 protein. The sample shows roughly 120,000 distinct CDR3 sequences, around 70% of them seen only once. Study results and limitations: Less overlap was seen in tumor-adjacent and tumor-blood pairs than in tumor region pairs. Top-250-clone fractions were significantly higher in tumors than in blood (p = 0.039).

The receptor comes from a woman aged 55-69 years with primary liver carcinoma and hepatitis B virus infection. The sequenced sample was tumor-adjacent normal liver tissue.

CDR3 protein: CASSEGTGTYYGYTF. The CDR3 region has the DNA TGTGCCAGCAGTGAAGGGACAGGAACCTACTATGGCTACACCTTC. This chain joins TRBV6-1 and TRBJ1-2; TRBD1 matches at 7 bases. V lost 1 base to trimming and J lost 3 bases; unmatched junction nucleotides: 5. CDR3 size: 15 residues. Germline CDR1 is MNHNS and CDR2 is SASEGT.